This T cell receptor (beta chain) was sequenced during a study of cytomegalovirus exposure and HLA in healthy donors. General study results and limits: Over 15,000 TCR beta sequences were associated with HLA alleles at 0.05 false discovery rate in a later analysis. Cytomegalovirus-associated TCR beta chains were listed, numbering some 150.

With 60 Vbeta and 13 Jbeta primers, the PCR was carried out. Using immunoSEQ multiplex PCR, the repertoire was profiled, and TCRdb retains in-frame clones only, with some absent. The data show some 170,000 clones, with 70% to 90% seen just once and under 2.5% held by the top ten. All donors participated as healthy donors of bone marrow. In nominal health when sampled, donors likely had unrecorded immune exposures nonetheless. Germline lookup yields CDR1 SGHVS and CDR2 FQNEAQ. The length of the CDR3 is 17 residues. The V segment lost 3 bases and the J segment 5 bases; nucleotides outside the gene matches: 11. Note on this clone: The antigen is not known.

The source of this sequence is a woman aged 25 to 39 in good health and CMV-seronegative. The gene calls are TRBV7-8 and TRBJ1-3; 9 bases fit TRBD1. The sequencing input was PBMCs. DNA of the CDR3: TGTGCCAGCAGCTTCTCCTTCCTACAGGGGGCCAGAAACACCATATATTTT. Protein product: CASSFSFLQGARNTIYF.